The clone carrying this T cell receptor beta chain was picked up a small number of times. Construction of the TCR beta libraries employed iRepertoire HTBI primers in conjunction with Arm-PCR of CDR3 regions. Source study methods: Throughout the samples, researchers identified roughly 59 TRBV and approximately 15 TRBJ segments. TCRdb used MiXCR to reprocess the multiplex PCR reads, holding one entry per CDR3 protein. TCRdb's processing, not the authors', yielded these V and J calls. The sample yields roughly 500,000 distinct CDR3 sequences, under 25% seen once. CDR3 length equals 14 residues. Trimming took 0 bases from V and 0 from J, leaving 6 bases between them. The V gene's germline CDR1 is SGDLS and CDR2 YYNGEE. The data derive from a study of regulatory T cells in long-lasting Graves disease. The sample's time point: persistent/refractory GD, antithyroid drugs over 5 years with positive TRAb. With RNA extracted from PBMCs as input, the TCR library was made.

Here the sequenced sample was peripheral blood mononuclear cells (PBMCs), taken when the disease was refractory, from a patient treated with antithyroid drugs. This TCR came from a female donor with Graves disease. The chain has TRBV9 and TRBJ1-1; the D is unclear. CDR3 protein: CASSVAAMNTEAFF. The CDR3 DNA follows: TGTGCCAGCAGCGTAGCTGCAATGAACACTGAAGCTTTCTTT.